The 26 T cell receptor beta chains in this list originate from one sample, sequenced in a study of T cells expressing NK-cell markers. No DNA is given; TCRdb re-called the 5' RACE reads and lists each CDR3 protein once. The table gives 150,000 or so distinct CDR3 sequences; the top ten clones make up approximately 17% of it. Sequences were obtained from blood T cells: a sorted CD56 or NKG2C T cell subset, CD4+ or CD8+ T cells, or bulk PBMC T cells (not recorded which). Receptors originate from a woman aged 18 to 75 in good health.

V and J are TRBV4-2 and TRBJ2-6; without DNA, the TCRdb call of TRBD1 cannot be checked. Germline lookup yields CDR1 LGHNA and CDR2 YNFKEQ. This CDR3 comprises 18 residues. This CDR3 is CASSHTGTEISGANVLTF.

The V call is TRBV9, the J call TRBJ2-7; without DNA, the TCRdb call of TRBD2 cannot be checked. The CDR3 covers 15 residues. Germline CDR1 reads SGDLS; CDR2 reads YYNGEE. The CDR3 reads CASSVGSSGNYEQYF. Full variable domain (outside the CDR3, taken from reference TRBV9 and TRBJ2-7): DSGVTQTPKHLITATGQRVTLRCSPRSGDLSVYWYQQSLDQGLQFLIQYYNGEERAKGNILERFSAQQFPDLHSELNLSSLELGDSALYFCASSVGSSGNYEQYFGPGTRLTVT.

The chain joins TRBV5-1 to TRBJ1-4; TCRdb designates TRBD1, a call that cannot be tested without DNA. CDR1 is SGHRS and CDR2 is YFSETQ in the germline V gene. The CDR3 length is 15 residues. The CDR3: CASSLTGIANEKLFF.

The rearrangement joins TRBV19 to TRBJ2-1; the TRBD2 assignment by TCRdb is unverifiable without DNA. This CDR3 has 15 amino acids. The V gene's germline CDR1 is LNHDA and CDR2 SQIVND (reference sequence). This CDR3 is CASSLSGRSYNEQFF.

The chain uses TRBV7-9 and TRBJ1-2; without DNA, the TCRdb call of TRBD1 cannot be checked. CDR1 and CDR2 from the germline V gene are SEHNR and FQNEAQ (reference sequence). The CDR3 length is 15 residues. Here the CDR3 reads CASSTYRPPNYGYTF. Together with reference TRBV7-9 and TRBJ1-2, the CDR3 gives the full variable domain: DTGVSQNPRHKITKRGQNVTFRCDPISEHNRLYWYRQTLGQGPEFLTYFQNEAQLEKSRLLSDRFSAERPKGSFSTLEIQRTEQGDSAMYLCASSTYRPPNYGYTFGSGTRLTVV.

V and J are TRBV20-1 and TRBJ2-3. This CDR3 comprises 12 residues. Per the germline V gene, CDR1 is DFQATT and CDR2 is SNEGSKA (reference sequence). CDR3 sequence: CSASRDTDTQYF.

The gene calls are TRBV29-1 and TRBJ2-5; TCRdb reports TRBD2, a call that lacks DNA to check it against. The germline V gene has CDR1 SQVTM and CDR2 ANQGSEA. This CDR3 region has 15 residues. CDR3 sequence: CSVRRSSGFQETQYF.

The chain couples TRBV12-3 or TRBV12-4 to TRBJ1-5. This CDR3 comprises 13 residues. The CDR3 reads CASTLGGGQPQHF.

The chain couples TRBV14 to TRBJ2-3; TCRdb's D gene call, TRBD2, goes unchecked for lack of DNA. Germline V gene sequence: CDR1 SGHDN, CDR2 FVKESK. The CDR3 is made up of 15 amino acids. This CDR3 is CASSQRRAPLDTQYF.

The chain links TRBV12-3 or TRBV12-4 to TRBJ2-5. CDR3 length: 13 residues. Here the CDR3 reads CASRLAREETQYF.

This chain joins TRBV20-1 and TRBJ2-2; the D call of TRBD1 rests on TCRdb alone, since no DNA is present to check it. This CDR3 region has 18 residues. The germline CDR1 and CDR2 sequences are DFQATT and SNEGSKA (reference sequence). Here the CDR3 reads CSAIPGQGVLGNTGELFF.

The chain joins TRBV12-3 or TRBV12-4 to TRBJ2-3. There are 12 residues in the CDR3. CDR3 in amino acids: CASGSRSYTQYF.

V gene TRBV18 combines with J gene TRBJ2-5; the TRBD2 assignment by TCRdb is unverifiable without DNA. In germline, CDR1 is KGHSH, CDR2 LQKENI. The CDR3 has 16 residues. CDR3 amino acids: CASSPGLAGAGETQYF. The full variable domain, in which reference TRBV18 and TRBJ2-5 provide the parts outside the CDR3, is NAGVMQNPRHLVRRRGQEARLRCSPMKGHSHVYWYRQLPEEGLKFMVYLQKENIIDESGMPKERFSAEFPKEGPSILRIQQVVRGDSAAYFCASSPGLAGAGETQYFGPGTRLLVL.

V usage is TRBV3-1 and J usage is TRBJ2-2. CDR1 and CDR2 (germline): LGHDT, YNNKEL (reference sequence). The CDR3 is 16 residues long. CDR3 loop: CASSQRISANTGELFF.

The chain recombines TRBV12-3 or TRBV12-4 with TRBJ2-1; TCRdb's D call, TRBD1, is unchecked because there is no DNA. The length of the CDR3 is 14 residues. The CDR3 reads CASQRAGFYNEQFF.

This sequence joins TRBV28 and TRBJ2-1; without DNA, the TCRdb call of TRBD2 cannot be checked. Germline CDR1 reads MDHEN; CDR2 reads SYDVKM. This CDR3 comprises 15 residues. Here the CDR3 reads CASSPPWGIYNEQFF.

The chain is built from TRBV5-1 and TRBJ2-6. The CDR3 covers 15 residues. Germline lookup yields CDR1 SGHRS and CDR2 YFSETQ. The CDR3 is CASSLMDPGANVLTF. The entire variable domain, with the rest obtained from reference TRBV5-1 and TRBJ2-6, is as follows: KAGVTQTPRYLIKTRGQQVTLSCSPISGHRSVSWYQQTPGQGLQFLFEYFSETQRNKGNFPGRFSGRQFSNSRSEMNVSTLELGDSALYLCASSLMDPGANVLTFGAGSRLTVL.

This chain links TRBV28 with TRBJ1-6; TCRdb lists TRBD1, though no DNA is available to test this call. This CDR3 has 14 residues. Germline V CDR1 and CDR2: MDHEN, SYDVKM. The CDR3 sequence: CASLHRGYNSPLHF.

The CDR3 protein is CASSSQGGHEETQYF. This sequence joins TRBV5-1 and TRBJ2-5; with no DNA, the TCRdb D assignment of TRBD1 cannot be verified. CDR3 size: 15 residues. CDR1 is SGHRS and CDR2 is YFSETQ in the germline V gene. The full variable domain, in which reference TRBV5-1 and TRBJ2-5 provide the parts outside the CDR3, is KAGVTQTPRYLIKTRGQQVTLSCSPISGHRSVSWYQQTPGQGLQFLFEYFSETQRNKGNFPGRFSGRQFSNSRSEMNVSTLELGDSALYLCASSSQGGHEETQYFGPGTRLLVL.

J is TRBJ1-1 and V is TRBV18. In germline, CDR1 is KGHSH, CDR2 LQKENI. The length of the CDR3 is 14 residues. The CDR3 loop reads CASSPGRLVTEAFF.

This chain's CDR3 is CASSLAGGGAHYGYTF. The chain employs TRBV7-9 and TRBJ1-2. Germline CDR1 SEHNR, CDR2 FQNEAQ (reference sequence). The CDR3 covers 16 residues.

The chain combines TRBV5-1 with TRBJ2-5; the TCRdb call, TRBD1, lacks DNA for checking. The germline gives CDR1 SGHRS, CDR2 YFSETQ. This CDR3 comprises 16 residues. The CDR3 sequence is CASSFNRGALQETQYF.

V is TRBV15 and J is TRBJ1-4. CDR1 LNHNV and CDR2 YYDKDF come from the germline V gene (reference sequence). This CDR3 is 15 amino acids long. CDR3 residues: CATSRGEGGFGKLFF.

The chain couples TRBV20-1 to TRBJ2-1. Germline loops: CDR1 DFQATT, CDR2 SNEGSKA (reference sequence). CDR3 length: 13 residues. The CDR3 is CSATNDRYNEQFF.

The chain joins TRBV14 to TRBJ2-7; the TCRdb call, TRBD1, lacks DNA for checking. CDR1 SGHDN and CDR2 FVKESK come from the germline V gene. CDR3 length equals 13 residues. CDR3 loop: CASSQWKDSPRDF.

The rearrangement uses TRBV5-1 and TRBJ1-4; TCRdb returns TRBD1, unconfirmable since there is no DNA. The CDR3 has 15 amino acids. Per the germline V gene, CDR1 is SGHRS and CDR2 is YFSETQ. Here the CDR3 reads CASSSGTAVNEKLFF. The complete variable domain, with remaining parts taken from reference TRBV5-1 and TRBJ1-4, reads KAGVTQTPRYLIKTRGQQVTLSCSPISGHRSVSWYQQTPGQGLQFLFEYFSETQRNKGNFPGRFSGRQFSNSRSEMNVSTLELGDSALYLCASSSGTAVNEKLFFGSGTQLSVL.